This TCR beta chain derives from a study of blood T cell repertoires in COVID-19. Germline V gene data show CDR1 as LNHDA and CDR2 as SQIVND (reference sequence). This CDR3 is 13 amino acids long. With 5 bases removed from V and 12 bases from J, the gap between germline ends came to 17 bases. Produced via immunoSEQ multiplex PCR; TCRdb's table is partial and in-frame only. The sample shows 50,000 or so clones, 90% of them seen only once. Sequencing was performed on peripheral blood. The chain joins TRBV19 to TRBJ2-1; D gene unclear. The receptor was isolated from a man aged 55 to 70 with active COVID-19. The CDR3 DNA is TGTGCCAGTAGTGCTCTAGACCGGTTTCGGCAGTTCTTC. This codes for CASSALDRFRQFF.